Below are 30 T cell receptor beta chains sequenced from a single sample in a study of OX40 agonist ivuxolimab in advanced cancers. Some clones are missing from TCRdb's copy, which holds only in-frame ones; the method was immunoSEQ multiplex PCR. The sample has tens of thousands of clones, about 85% seen once; the top ten hold 1.1%. Material: CD4+ or CD8+ T cells sorted from blood, obtained in a trial of the OX40 agonist ivuxolimab. All receptors derive from an adult with an advanced solid tumor such as melanoma, head and neck, liver or kidney cancer.

This chain uses TRBV4-3 with TRBJ2-7; 10 bases are a match to TRBD2. V shed 1 base, J shed 2 bases, and the junction held 5 bases outside the gene matches. Germline lookup yields CDR1 LGHNA and CDR2 YSLEER. The CDR3 is 16 amino acids. The CDR3 protein is CASSQGTSGMAYEQYF. CDR3 bases: TGCGCCAGCAGCCAAGGCACTAGCGGGATGGCCTACGAGCAGTACTTC.

This chain links TRBV9 with TRBJ1-2; D remains ambiguous. The germline CDR1 and CDR2 sequences are SGDLS and YYNGEE. The CDR3 has 15 amino acids. V was shortened by 2 bases and J by 8 bases, with 19 bases between the two germline ends. The CDR3 coding sequence is TGTGCCAGCAGCGTGGGAGAGGGTCCCCTTCAAGGCTACACCTTC. This translates into CASSVGEGPLQGYTF.

Worth noting for this clone: Other nucleotide sequences from this sample produce the same CDR3. The J gene is TRBJ1-2, the V gene TRBV30; a possible D gene is TRBD1 (5 bases). The V gene lost 3 bases and the J gene lost 3 bases, with 14 bases spanning the gap. The CDR3 is made up of 14 amino acids. Germline-derived CDR1 and CDR2 are GTSNPN and SVGIG (reference sequence). The CDR3 reads CAWRGWGEHYGYTF. The CDR3 DNA reads as TGTGCCTGGAGGGGGTGGGGCGAGCACTATGGCTACACCTTC.

This clone was picked up one time. The chain uses TRBV30 and TRBJ2-3; D possibly corresponds to TRBD1 (6 bases). Trimming shortened V by 5 bases and J by 7 bases, and 22 bases separated the two germline ends. The germline CDR1 and CDR2 sequences are GTSNPN and SVGIG (reference sequence). The length of the CDR3 is 15 residues. In DNA, the CDR3 is TGTGCCTGGGTCAGGGGCCCTGCTGCGTCGAATACGCAGTATTTT. Its protein is CAWVRGPAASNTQYF.

CDR3 amino acids: CASSPPGPRDSAYEQYF. For the CDR3, the DNA is TGTGCCAGCTCACCACCTGGACCCCGGGACAGTGCCTACGAGCAGTACTTC. The gene calls are TRBV18 and TRBJ2-7; 7 bases match TRBD1. The length of the CDR3 is 17 residues. J lost 2 bases, V lost 0 bases, and 10 bases had no gene match. Per the germline V gene, CDR1 is KGHSH and CDR2 is LQKENI.

The gene calls are TRBV7-6 and TRBJ2-5; 14 nucleotides align to TRBD2. CDR1 is SGHVS, CDR2 FNYEAQ, per germline. Losses at the gene ends were 5 bases for V and 3 bases for J; bases not matched to a gene: 8. The CDR3 is 17 amino acids. The CDR3 sequence is CASSRAPGLAGEETQYF. In DNA form, the CDR3 reads TGTGCCAGCAGCCGAGCACCGGGACTAGCGGGAGAAGAGACCCAGTACTTC.

The V and J genes are TRBV18 and TRBJ1-1; D possibly corresponds to TRBD1 (5 bases). This CDR3 has 18 amino acids. In germline, CDR1 is KGHSH, CDR2 LQKENI. Trimming took 0 bases from V and 0 from J, leaving 17 bases between them. The DNA of the CDR3 is TGTGCCAGCTCACCACCGCGGCGGGGGTTCGGCATGAACACTGAAGCTTTCTTT. This encodes CASSPPRRGFGMNTEAFF.

The chain combines TRBV7-2 with TRBJ2-5; D gene ambiguous. The CDR3 extends over 13 amino acids. The V gene's germline CDR1 is SGHTA and CDR2 FQGNSA. V gave up 2 bases and J gave up 5 bases, with 9 bases separating them. The CDR3 sequence: CASSLHDVETQYF. Written as DNA, the CDR3 is TGTGCCAGCAGCTTACACGACGTCGAGACCCAGTACTTC.

The chain is built from TRBV5-4 and TRBJ2-3; 12 nucleotides line up with TRBD2. CDR1 is SGHNT, CDR2 YYREEE, per germline (reference sequence). After removal of 4 bases from V and 1 base from J, the junction contained 4 bases not matched to a gene. CDR3 size: 16 residues. CDR3 DNA sequence: TGTGCCAGCAGCGAAAGACTAGCGGGAGGCACAGATACGCAGTATTTT. As protein: CASSERLAGGTDTQYF.

This rearrangement joins TRBV28 to TRBJ1-5; a weak D match, TRBD1 (5 bases). The germline V gene has CDR1 MDHEN and CDR2 SYDVKM. The germline V and J ends were trimmed by 3 bases and 6 bases, with 12 bases remaining between them. The length of the CDR3 is 14 residues. CDR3 loop: CASSFDRGGQPQHF. DNA for the CDR3: TGTGCCAGCAGTTTCGATCGGGGGGGTCAGCCCCAGCATTTT.

This clone has just one count. CDR3 nucleotide sequence: TGCGCCAGCAGCTTGGAAGGGGGAGACAATCAGCCCCAGCATTTT. Translated, it gives CASSLEGGDNQPQHF. The chain links TRBV5-1 to TRBJ1-5, with D possibly being TRBD1 (6 bases). This CDR3 contains 15 residues. V lost 0 bases, J lost 3 bases, and 10 bases lay in between. Germline CDR1 and CDR2: SGHRS and YFSETQ.

The V and J genes are TRBV9 and TRBJ2-1; no clear D. This CDR3 has 12 amino acids. CDR1 and CDR2 (germline): SGDLS, YYNGEE. With 0 bases removed from V and 6 bases from J, the gap between germline ends came to 4 bases. This CDR3 reads CASSVDFNEQFF. DNA of the CDR3: TGTGCCAGCAGCGTAGATTTCAATGAGCAGTTCTTC.

The V call is TRBV7-8, the J call TRBJ2-1, with D tentatively TRBD2 (5 bases). V was clipped by 3 bases and J by 9 bases, with 12 bases between them. The CDR3 contains 13 residues. Germline loops: CDR1 SGHVS, CDR2 FQNEAQ. The CDR3 spells CASSLEENTEQFF. The CDR3 region has the DNA TGTGCCAGCAGCTTGGAGGAAAACACTGAGCAGTTCTTC.

The V call is TRBV11-2, the J call TRBJ1-2; D gene uncertain. The CDR3 extends over 13 amino acids. Trimming cost V 5 bases and J 4 bases, with 11 bases left between them. CDR1 and CDR2 from the germline V gene are SGHAT and FQNNGV. The CDR3 spells CASSPGTSYGYTF. The DNA for the CDR3 is TGTGCCAGCAGCCCCGGAACATCCTATGGCTACACCTTC.

The V and J genes are TRBV7-2 and TRBJ1-2; 10 bases are shared with TRBD1. Germline CDR1 reads SGHTA; CDR2 reads FQGNSA. With 1 base clipped from V and 4 bases from J, the junction kept 3 bases outside the gene matches. The CDR3 contains 15 residues. CDR3 bases: TGTGCCAGCAGCTTAGTGGGACAGGGGATCTATGGCTACACCTTC. It is translated as CASSLVGQGIYGYTF.

This chain links TRBV7-2 with TRBJ2-1; D remains ambiguous. This CDR3 has 12 residues. Deletions cut 5 bases from V and 5 bases from J, with 7 bases between. In germline, CDR1 is SGHTA, CDR2 FQGNSA. The CDR3 DNA reads TGTGCCAGCAGCCCGCAAAACAATGAGCAGTTCTTC. Protein: CASSPQNNEQFF. The full variable domain, completed using reference TRBV7-2 and TRBJ2-1, is GAGVSQSPSNKVTEKGKDVELRCDPISGHTALYWYRQSLGQGLEFLIYFQGNSAPDKSGLPSDRFSAERTGGSVSTLTIQRTQQEDSAVYLCASSPQNNEQFFGPGTRLTVL.

This clone was observed a single time. The chain joins TRBV7-3 to TRBJ2-1; maybe TRBD2 (7 bases). The length of the CDR3 is 16 residues. V gave up 5 bases and J gave up 4 bases, with 18 bases separating them. Germline-derived CDR1 and CDR2 are SGHTA and FQGTGA. CDR3 loop: CASSPQGGGAYNEQFF. In DNA, the CDR3 is TGTGCCAGCAGCCCCCAAGGGGGGGGCGCGTACAATGAGCAGTTCTTC.

The chain couples TRBV28 to TRBJ2-7; 10 bases agree with TRBD1. The length of the CDR3 is 14 residues. V gave up 4 bases and J gave up 7 bases; unmatched junction bases: 7. The germline V gene has CDR1 MDHEN and CDR2 SYDVKM. The CDR3 loop is CASSYGQGVGEQYF. The CDR3, as DNA: TGTGCCAGCAGTTATGGACAGGGGGTAGGGGAGCAGTACTTC.

The rearrangement uses TRBV18 and TRBJ2-2, with a possible D match to TRBD2 (5 bases). The CDR3 covers 15 residues. Trimming took 3 bases from V and 0 from J, leaving 8 bases between them. Germline values: CDR1 KGHSH, CDR2 LQKENI. The CDR3 DNA reads as TGTGCCAGCTCACCGACGCGGGCGAACACCGGGGAGCTGTTTTTT. This sequence encodes CASSPTRANTGELFF.

The gene calls are TRBV6-1 and TRBJ1-1, with no clear D. V dropped 9 bases and J dropped 0 bases, with 11 bases sitting between them. The CDR3 consists of 13 residues. CDR1 and CDR2 from the germline V gene are MNHNS and SASEGT. The CDR3 DNA reads as TGTGCCAGTCGGACTAGTATGAACACTGAAGCTTTCTTT. This encodes CASRTSMNTEAFF.

The V and J genes are TRBV10-3 and TRBJ1-1; D not certain. From germline, CDR1 is ENHRY and CDR2 SYGVKD. The CDR3 is 13 residues long. Trimming stripped 4 bases from V and 5 bases from J, with 11 bases between. This CDR3 reads CAISGRVGTEAFF. In DNA, the CDR3 is TGTGCCATCAGTGGCCGGGTGGGGACTGAAGCTTTCTTT.

This chain joins TRBV28 and TRBJ1-2, with 8 positions matching TRBD1. Per germline, CDR1 MDHEN and CDR2 SYDVKM. V lost 7 bases, J lost 4 bases, and 2 bases stayed unmatched. CDR3 size: 12 residues. The CDR3 here is CASNGQGYGYTF. Written as DNA, the CDR3 is TGTGCCAGCAACGGACAGGGCTATGGCTACACCTTC.

This clone was observed a handful of times. This chain joins TRBV7-3 and TRBJ1-1; D remains ambiguous. This CDR3 has 14 amino acids. Germline-derived CDR1 and CDR2 are SGHTA and FQGTGA. Trimming removed 5 bases at V and 7 bases at J, with 17 bases between. CDR3 in DNA: TGTGCCAGCAGCCCTACGACGGCCGGTGGTGAAGCTTTCTTT. It codes for CASSPTTAGGEAFF.

The chain recombines TRBV6-1 with TRBJ2-5; 10 positions agree with TRBD2. The V gene's germline CDR1 is MNHNS and CDR2 SASEGT. V shed 2 bases, J shed 5 bases, and the junction held 8 bases outside the gene matches. This CDR3 is built from 16 residues. CDR3: CASSEFLLAGRETQYF. As DNA, the CDR3 is TGTGCCAGCAGTGAATTTCTACTAGCGGGACGGGAGACCCAGTACTTC.

The V gene is TRBV28, the J gene TRBJ1-1; the D is unclear. This CDR3 has 16 residues. Trimming removed 6 bases at V and 0 bases at J, with 17 bases between. From germline, CDR1 is MDHEN and CDR2 SYDVKM. The CDR3 coding sequence is TGTGCCAGCAGACCGCCGCTGGGATACATGAACACTGAAGCTTTCTTT. Residues: CASRPPLGYMNTEAFF.

The table lists this clone with a few counts. The V gene is TRBV7-2, the J gene TRBJ2-3; D call uncertain. With 2 bases removed from V and 3 bases from J, the gap between germline ends came to 9 bases. Germline CDR1 and CDR2: SGHTA and FQGNSA. The CDR3 totals 14 residues. CDR3 sequence: CASSLTAGTDTQYF. DNA for the CDR3: TGTGCCAGCAGCTTAACGGCCGGTACAGATACGCAGTATTTT.

This clone was counted once. V and J are TRBV28 and TRBJ1-2; D is possibly TRBD1 (5 bases). V dropped 2 bases and J dropped 4 bases, with 11 bases sitting between them. The germline V gene has CDR1 MDHEN and CDR2 SYDVKM. The CDR3 spans 14 residues. CDR3 in DNA: TGTGCCAGCAGTTTAGACAGCCGGAGCTATGGCTACACCTTC. Its translation is CASSLDSRSYGYTF.

J is TRBJ2-1 and V is TRBV19, with D tentatively TRBD1 or TRBD2 (5 bases each). Trimming shortened V by 7 bases and J by 0 bases, and 10 bases separated the two germline ends. The CDR3 spans 14 residues. Germline V lookup: CDR1 LNHDA, CDR2 SQIVND (reference sequence). CDR3 amino acids: CASTPGSSYNEQFF. The CDR3 DNA sequence: TGTGCCAGTACCCCAGGGAGCTCCTACAATGAGCAGTTCTTC.

The chain carries TRBV10-3 and TRBJ2-2; TRBD2 matches at 9 bases. Germline lookup yields CDR1 ENHRY and CDR2 SYGVKD. The CDR3 has 16 amino acids. The junction had 11 bases not matched to a gene; V was cut back by 6 bases and J by 6 bases. As DNA, the CDR3 is TGTGCCATCAGCGGCGGGAGGGCCAGTCATTCCGGGGAGCTGTTTTTT. It specifies CAISGGRASHSGELFF.

This rearrangement joins TRBV14 to TRBJ2-7, with a weak D call TRBD2 (6 bases). Germline CDR1 is SGHDN and CDR2 is FVKESK. Trimming cost V 7 bases and J 5 bases, with 15 bases left between them. The CDR3 loop spans 13 amino acids. The CDR3 DNA is TGTGCCAGCAACCGGTGGGGGGACGACGAGCAGTACTTC. Protein: CASNRWGDDEQYF.